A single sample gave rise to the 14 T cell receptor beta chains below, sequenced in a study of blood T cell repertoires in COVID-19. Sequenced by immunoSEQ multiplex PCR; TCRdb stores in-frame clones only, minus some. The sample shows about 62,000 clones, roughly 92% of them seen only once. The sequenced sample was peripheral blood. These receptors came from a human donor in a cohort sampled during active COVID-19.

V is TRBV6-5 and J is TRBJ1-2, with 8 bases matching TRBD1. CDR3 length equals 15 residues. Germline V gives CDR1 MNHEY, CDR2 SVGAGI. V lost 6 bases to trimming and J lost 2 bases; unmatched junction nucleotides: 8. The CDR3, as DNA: TGTGCCAGCAGCTTTAGACAGGGGACCAACTATGGCTACACCTTC. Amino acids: CASSFRQGTNYGYTF.

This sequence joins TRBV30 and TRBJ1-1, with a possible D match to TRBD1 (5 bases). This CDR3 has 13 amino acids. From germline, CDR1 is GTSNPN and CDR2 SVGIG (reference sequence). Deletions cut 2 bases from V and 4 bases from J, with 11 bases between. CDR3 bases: TGTGCCTGGAGTTTGGGGGGTATCACTGAAGCTTTCTTT. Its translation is CAWSLGGITEAFF.

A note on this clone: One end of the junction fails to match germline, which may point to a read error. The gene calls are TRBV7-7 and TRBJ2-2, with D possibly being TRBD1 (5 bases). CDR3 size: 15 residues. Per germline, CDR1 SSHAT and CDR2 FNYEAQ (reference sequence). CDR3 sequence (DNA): TGTGCTAGCAGCTTATCAGGGTCGGCCACCGGGGAGCTGTTTTTT. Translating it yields CASSLSGSATGELFF. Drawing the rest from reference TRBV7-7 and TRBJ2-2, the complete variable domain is GAGVSQSPRYKVTKRGQDVTLRCDPISSHATLYWYQQALGQGPEFLTYFNYEAQPDKSGLPSDRFSAERPEGSISTLTIQRTEQRDSAMYRCASSLSGSATGELFFGEGSRLTVL.

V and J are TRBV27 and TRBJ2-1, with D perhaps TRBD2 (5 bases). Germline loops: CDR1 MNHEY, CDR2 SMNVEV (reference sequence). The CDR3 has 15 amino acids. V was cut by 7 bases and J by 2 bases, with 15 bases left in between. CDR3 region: CASTGGQRAYNEQFF. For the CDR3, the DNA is TGTGCCAGCACTGGCGGCCAGAGGGCCTACAATGAGCAGTTCTTC.

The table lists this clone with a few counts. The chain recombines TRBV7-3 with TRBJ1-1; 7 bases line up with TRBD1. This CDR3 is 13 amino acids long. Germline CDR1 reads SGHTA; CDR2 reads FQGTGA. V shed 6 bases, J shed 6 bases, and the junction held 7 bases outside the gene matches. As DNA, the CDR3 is TGTGCCAGCAGTTTCGACAGGGCCGCTGAAGCTTTCTTT. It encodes CASSFDRAAEAFF. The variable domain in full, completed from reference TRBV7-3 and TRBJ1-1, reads GAGVSQTPSNKVTEKGKYVELRCDPISGHTALYWYRQSLGQGPEFLIYFQGTGAADDSGLPNDRFFAVRPEGSVSTLKIQRTERGDSAVYLCASSFDRAAEAFFGQGTRLTVV.

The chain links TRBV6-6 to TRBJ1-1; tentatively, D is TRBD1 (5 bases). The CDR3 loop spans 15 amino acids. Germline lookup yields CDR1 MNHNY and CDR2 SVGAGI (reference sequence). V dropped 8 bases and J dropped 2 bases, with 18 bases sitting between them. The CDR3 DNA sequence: TGTGCCAGCGAACTTGGAAGCACAGGAAACACTGAAGCTTTCTTT. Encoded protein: CASELGSTGNTEAFF.

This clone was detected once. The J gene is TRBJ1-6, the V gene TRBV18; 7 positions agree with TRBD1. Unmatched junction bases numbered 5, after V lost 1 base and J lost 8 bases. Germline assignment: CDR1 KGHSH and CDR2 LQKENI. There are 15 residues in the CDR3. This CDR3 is CASSPLHQGDSPLHF. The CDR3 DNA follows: TGTGCCAGCTCACCACTTCACCAGGGGGATTCACCCCTCCACTTT. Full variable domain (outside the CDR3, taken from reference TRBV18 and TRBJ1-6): NAGVMQNPRHLVRRRGQEARLRCSPMKGHSHVYWYRQLPEEGLKFMVYLQKENIIDESGMPKERFSAEFPKEGPSILRIQQVVRGDSAAYFCASSPLHQGDSPLHFGNGTRLTVT.

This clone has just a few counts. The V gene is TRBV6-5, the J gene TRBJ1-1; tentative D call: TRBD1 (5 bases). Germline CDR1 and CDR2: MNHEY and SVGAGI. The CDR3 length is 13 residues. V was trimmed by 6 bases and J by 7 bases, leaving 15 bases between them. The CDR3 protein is CASSPDPRVEAFF. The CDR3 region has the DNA TGTGCCAGCAGCCCCGACCCCAGGGTTGAAGCTTTCTTT.

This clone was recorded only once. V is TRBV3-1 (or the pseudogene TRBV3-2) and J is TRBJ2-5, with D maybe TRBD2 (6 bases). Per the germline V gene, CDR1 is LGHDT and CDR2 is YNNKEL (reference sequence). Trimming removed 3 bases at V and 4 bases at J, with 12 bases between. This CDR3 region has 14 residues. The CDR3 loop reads CASSQDYGRETQYF. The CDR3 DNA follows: TGTGCCAGCAGCCAGGACTACGGCCGAGAGACCCAGTACTTC.

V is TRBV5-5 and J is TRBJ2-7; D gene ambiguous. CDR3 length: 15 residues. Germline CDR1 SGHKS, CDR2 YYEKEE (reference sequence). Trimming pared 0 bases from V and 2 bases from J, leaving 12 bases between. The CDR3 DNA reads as TGTGCCAGCAGCTTGGAGGCCACAGAGACCTACGAGCAGTACTTC. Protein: CASSLEATETYEQYF.

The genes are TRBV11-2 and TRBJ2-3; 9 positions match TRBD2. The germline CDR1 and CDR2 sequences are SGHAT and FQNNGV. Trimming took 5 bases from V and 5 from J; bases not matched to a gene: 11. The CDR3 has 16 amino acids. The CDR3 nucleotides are TGTGCCAGCAGCCTCGTCTTAGCGGGAGCCGTAGATACGCAGTATTTT. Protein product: CASSLVLAGAVDTQYF.

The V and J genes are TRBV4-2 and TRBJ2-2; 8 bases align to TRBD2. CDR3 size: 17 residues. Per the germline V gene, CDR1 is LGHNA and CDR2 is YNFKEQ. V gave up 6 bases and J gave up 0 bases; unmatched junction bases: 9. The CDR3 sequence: CASRLRGGLANTGELFF. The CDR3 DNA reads TGTGCCAGCAGGCTGCGAGGGGGACTAGCGAACACCGGGGAGCTGTTTTTT.

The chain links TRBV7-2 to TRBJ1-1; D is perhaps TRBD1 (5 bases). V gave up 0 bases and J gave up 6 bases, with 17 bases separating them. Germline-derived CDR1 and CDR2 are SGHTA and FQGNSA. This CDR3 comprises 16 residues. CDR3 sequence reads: CASSLARRGGTPEAFF. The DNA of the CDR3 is TGTGCCAGCAGCTTAGCGCGGCGTGGGGGGACGCCTGAAGCTTTCTTT.

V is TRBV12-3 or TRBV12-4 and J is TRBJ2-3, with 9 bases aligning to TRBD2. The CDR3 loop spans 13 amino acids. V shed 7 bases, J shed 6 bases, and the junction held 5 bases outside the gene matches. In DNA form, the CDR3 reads TGTGCCAGCATACGCGGGGGGGCGGATACGCAGTATTTT. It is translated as CASIRGGADTQYF.